One T cell receptor beta chain is described in this entry. This receptor's antigen is unknown. The sample holds no much larger clone one base away, and base qualities are not on file. The method was RT-PCR. Data came from a NextSeq 550. TCRdb applied fastp at Q25 and MiXCR to the public reads, then kept only in-frame beta chains. Identical CDR3 protein sequences are pooled into one entry, listed with their most common genes and DNA. The sample table records over 150,000 distinct CDR3 sequences; roughly 30% of these occur just once. Together, the top ten hold under 3.5% of the sample. The sample comes from a study of patients and donors after allogeneic stem cell transplantation (dated by TCRdb to 2018 to 2021). Germline trimming: 5 bases from V, 3 bases from J; junction bases outside gene matches: 5. The CDR3 covers 15 residues, taking in both the cysteine and the phenylalanine. The CDR3 DNA has 45 bases and is translated from base 1. CDR1 and CDR2, per the germline V gene, are MDHEN and SYDVKM.

The sample consisted of blood, either unsorted or a sorted T cell fraction (not recorded which). This receptor was identified in a human donor who was either an allogeneic HSCT recipient or a stem cell or donor lymphocyte infusion donor (not recorded which). It is not recorded whose cells these are; they may come from a transplant donor. The sequence is built from TRBV28 and TRBJ1-3, and TRBD1 aligns with 9 junction nucleotides. The DNA sequence is TGTGCCAGCAGTCTGGGACAGGGTGTTGGAAACACCATATATTTT. Protein translation: CASSLGQGVGNTIYF.